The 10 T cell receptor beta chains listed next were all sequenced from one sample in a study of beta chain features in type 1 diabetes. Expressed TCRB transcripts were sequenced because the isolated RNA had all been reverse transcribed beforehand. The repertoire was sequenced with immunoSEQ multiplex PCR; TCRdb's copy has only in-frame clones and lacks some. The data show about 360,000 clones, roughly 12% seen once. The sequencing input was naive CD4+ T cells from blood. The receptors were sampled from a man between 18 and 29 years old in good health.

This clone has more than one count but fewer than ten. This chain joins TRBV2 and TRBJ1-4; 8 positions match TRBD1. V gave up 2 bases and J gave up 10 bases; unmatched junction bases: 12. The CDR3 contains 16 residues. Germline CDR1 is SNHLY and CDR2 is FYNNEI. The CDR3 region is CASSELRGQGNGKLFF. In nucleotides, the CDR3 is TGTGCCAGCAGTGAACTAAGAGGACAGGGTAACGGAAAACTGTTTTTT.

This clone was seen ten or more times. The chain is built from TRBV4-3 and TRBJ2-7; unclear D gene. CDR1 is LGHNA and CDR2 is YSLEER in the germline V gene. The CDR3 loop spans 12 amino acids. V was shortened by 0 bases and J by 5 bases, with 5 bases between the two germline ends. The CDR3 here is CASSQDRDEQYF. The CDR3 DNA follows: TGCGCCAGCAGCCAAGATCGGGACGAGCAGTACTTC.

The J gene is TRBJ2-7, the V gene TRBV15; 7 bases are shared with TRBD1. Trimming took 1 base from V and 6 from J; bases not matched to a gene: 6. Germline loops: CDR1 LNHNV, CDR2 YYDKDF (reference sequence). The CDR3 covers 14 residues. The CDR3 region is CATSRGDRAGEQYF. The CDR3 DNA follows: TGTGCCACCAGCAGAGGAGACAGGGCAGGCGAGCAGTACTTC.

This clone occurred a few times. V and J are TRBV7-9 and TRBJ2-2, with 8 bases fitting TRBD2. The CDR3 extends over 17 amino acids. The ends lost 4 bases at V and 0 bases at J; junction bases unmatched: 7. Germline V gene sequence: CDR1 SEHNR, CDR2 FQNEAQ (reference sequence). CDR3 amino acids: CASSSRSGGPNTGELFF. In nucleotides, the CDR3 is TGTGCCAGCAGCTCCCGAAGCGGGGGCCCGAACACCGGGGAGCTGTTTTTT.

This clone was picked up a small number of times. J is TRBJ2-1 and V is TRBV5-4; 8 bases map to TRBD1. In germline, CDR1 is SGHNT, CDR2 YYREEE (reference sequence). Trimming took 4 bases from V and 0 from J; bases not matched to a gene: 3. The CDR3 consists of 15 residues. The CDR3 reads CASSPDRGSYNEQFF. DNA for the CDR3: TGTGCCAGCAGCCCTGACAGGGGCTCCTACAATGAGCAGTTCTTC.

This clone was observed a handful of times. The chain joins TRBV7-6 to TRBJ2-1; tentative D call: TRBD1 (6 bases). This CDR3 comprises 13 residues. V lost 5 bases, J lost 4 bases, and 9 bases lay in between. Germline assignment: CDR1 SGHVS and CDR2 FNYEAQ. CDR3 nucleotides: TGTGCCAGCAGCCCCGACAGGTACAATGAGCAGTTCTTC. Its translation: CASSPDRYNEQFF.

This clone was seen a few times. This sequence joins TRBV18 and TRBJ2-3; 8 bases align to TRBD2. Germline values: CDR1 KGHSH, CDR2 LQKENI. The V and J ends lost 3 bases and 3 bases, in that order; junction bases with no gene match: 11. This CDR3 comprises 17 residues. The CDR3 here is CASSPPARGGRTDTQYF. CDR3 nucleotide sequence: TGTGCCAGCTCACCCCCCGCCCGGGGGGGGCGAACAGATACGCAGTATTTT.

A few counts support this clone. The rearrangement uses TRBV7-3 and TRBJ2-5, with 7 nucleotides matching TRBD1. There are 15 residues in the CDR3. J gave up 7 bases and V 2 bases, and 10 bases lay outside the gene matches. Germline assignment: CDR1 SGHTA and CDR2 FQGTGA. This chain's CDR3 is CASSLWRRGSATQYF. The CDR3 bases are TGTGCCAGCAGCTTATGGCGCAGGGGGTCGGCGACCCAGTACTTC.

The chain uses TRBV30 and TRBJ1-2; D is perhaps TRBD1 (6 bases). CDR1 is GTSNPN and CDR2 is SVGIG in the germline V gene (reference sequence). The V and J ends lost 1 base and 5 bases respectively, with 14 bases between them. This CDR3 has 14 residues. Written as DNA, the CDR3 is TGTGCCTGGAGTGCGCAGGGGAATGATTATGGCTACACCTTC. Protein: CAWSAQGNDYGYTF.

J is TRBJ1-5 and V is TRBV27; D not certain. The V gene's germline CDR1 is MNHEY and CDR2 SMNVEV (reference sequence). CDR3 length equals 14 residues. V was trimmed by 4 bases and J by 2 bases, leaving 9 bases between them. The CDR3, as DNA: TGTGCCAGCAGTTCCCGGGTGGGCAATCAGCCCCAGCATTTT. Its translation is CASSSRVGNQPQHF.